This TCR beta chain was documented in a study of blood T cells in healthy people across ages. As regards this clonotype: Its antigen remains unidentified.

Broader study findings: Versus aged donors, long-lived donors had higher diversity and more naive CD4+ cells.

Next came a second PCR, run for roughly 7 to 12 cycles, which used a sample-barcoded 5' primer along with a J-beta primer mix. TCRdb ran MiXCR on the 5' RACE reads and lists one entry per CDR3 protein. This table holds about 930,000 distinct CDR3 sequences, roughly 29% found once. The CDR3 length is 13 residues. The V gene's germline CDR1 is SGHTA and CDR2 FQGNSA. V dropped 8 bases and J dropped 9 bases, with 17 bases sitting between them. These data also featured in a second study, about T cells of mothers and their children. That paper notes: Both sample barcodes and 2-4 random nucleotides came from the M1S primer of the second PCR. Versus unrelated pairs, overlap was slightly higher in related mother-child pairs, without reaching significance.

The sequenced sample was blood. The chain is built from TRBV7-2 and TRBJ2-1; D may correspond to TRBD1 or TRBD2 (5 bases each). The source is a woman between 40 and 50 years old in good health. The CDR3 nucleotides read TGTGCCAGCCGGGGACCGTCGAGCGGTGAGCAGTTCTTC. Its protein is CASRGPSSGEQFF. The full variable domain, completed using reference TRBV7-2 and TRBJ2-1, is GAGVSQSPSNKVTEKGKDVELRCDPISGHTALYWYRQSLGQGLEFLIYFQGNSAPDKSGLPSDRFSAERTGGSVSTLTIQRTQQEDSAVYLCASRGPSSGEQFFGPGTRLTVL.